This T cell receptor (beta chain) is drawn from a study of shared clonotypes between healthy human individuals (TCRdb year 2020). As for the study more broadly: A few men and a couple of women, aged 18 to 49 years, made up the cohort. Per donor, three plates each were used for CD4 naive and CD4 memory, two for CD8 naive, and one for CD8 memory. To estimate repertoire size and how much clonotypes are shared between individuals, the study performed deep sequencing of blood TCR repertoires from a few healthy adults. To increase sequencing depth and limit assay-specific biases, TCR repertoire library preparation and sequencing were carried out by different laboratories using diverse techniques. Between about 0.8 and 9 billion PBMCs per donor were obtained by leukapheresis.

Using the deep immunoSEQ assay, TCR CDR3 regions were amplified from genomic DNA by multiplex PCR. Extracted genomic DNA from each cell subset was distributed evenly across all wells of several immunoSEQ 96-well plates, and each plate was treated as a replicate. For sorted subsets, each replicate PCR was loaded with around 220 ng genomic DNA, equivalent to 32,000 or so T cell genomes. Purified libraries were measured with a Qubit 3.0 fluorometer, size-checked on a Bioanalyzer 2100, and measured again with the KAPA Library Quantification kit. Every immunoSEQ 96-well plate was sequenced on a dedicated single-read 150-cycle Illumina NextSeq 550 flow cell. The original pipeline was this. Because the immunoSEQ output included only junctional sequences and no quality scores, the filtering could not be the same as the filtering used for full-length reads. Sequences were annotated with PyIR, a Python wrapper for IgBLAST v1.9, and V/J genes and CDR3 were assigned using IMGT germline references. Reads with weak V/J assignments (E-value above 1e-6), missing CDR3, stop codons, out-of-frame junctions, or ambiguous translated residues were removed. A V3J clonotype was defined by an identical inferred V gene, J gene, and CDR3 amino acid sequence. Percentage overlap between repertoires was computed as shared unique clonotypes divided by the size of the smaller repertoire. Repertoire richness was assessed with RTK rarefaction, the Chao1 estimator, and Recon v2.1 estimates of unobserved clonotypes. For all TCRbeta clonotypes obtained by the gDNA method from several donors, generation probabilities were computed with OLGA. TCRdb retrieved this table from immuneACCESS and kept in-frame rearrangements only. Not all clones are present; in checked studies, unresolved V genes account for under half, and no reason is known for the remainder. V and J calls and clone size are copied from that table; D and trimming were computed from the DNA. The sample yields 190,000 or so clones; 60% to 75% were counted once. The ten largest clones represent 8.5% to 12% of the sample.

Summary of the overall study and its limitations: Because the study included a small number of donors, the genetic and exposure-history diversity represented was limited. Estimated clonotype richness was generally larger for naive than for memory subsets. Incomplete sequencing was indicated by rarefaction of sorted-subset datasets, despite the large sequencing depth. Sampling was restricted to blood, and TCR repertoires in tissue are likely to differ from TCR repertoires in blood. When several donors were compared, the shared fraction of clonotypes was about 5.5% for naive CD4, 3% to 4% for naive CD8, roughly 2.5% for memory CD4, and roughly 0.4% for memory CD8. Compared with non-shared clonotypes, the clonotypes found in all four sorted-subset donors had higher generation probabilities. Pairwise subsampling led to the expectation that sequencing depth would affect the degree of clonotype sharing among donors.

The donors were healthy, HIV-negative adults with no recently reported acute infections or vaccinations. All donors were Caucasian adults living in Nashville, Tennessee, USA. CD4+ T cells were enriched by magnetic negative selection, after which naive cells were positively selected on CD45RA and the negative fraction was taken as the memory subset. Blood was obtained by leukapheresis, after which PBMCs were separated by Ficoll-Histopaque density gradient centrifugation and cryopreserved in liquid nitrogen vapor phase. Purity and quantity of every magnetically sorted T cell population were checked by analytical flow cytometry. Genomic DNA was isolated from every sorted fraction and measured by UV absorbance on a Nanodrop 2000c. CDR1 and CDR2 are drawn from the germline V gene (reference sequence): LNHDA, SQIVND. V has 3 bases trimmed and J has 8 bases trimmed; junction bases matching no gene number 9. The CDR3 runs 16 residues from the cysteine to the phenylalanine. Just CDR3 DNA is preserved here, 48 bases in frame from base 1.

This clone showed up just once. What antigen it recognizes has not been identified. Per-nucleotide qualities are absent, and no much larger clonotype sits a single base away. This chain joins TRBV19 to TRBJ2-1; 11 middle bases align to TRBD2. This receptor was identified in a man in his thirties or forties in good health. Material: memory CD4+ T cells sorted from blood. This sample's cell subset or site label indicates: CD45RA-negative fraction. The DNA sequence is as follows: TGTGCCAGTAGTATTTTAGCTAGCGGGAGGTACGATGAGCAGTTCTTC. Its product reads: CASSILASGRYDEQFF.